Listed below are T cell receptor beta chains from one sample, sequenced in a study of T cells after yellow fever vaccination. Via MiXCR, TCRdb re-called the 5' RACE reads, giving one row per CDR3 protein. The table records some 110,000 distinct CDR3 sequences, approximately 8.4% of them present only once. The sample here was CD8+ T cells sorted from PBMCs, taken 45 days after the yellow fever booster vaccination. Receptors originate from a man in his thirties or forties who received the YFV17D yellow fever vaccine. Both conserved end residues are part of each CDR3. D genes are given only for firm matches. Part of the rows lack a size; the others show once, few, many or a class for expanded clones.

v_call	clone_size	j_call	d_call	cdr3_length	cdr3_nt	cdr3_aa
TRBV20-1	many	TRBJ2-1	-	17	TGCAGTGCTAGAGATCTGTTCGGGGGAGGACCATACAATGAGCAGTTCTTC	CSARDLFGGGPYNEQFF
TRBV11-2	-	TRBJ2-1	TRBD2	18	TGTGCCAGCAGCTACGACGAGCGGGAGGGGGGGCCCTACAATGAGCAGTTCTTC	CASSYDEREGGPYNEQFF
TRBV5-1	many	TRBJ1-1	-	13	TGCGCCAGCAGCTTGTACAGGGCGACTGAAGCTTTCTTT	CASSLYRATEAFF
TRBV6-5	many	TRBJ2-4	TRBD2	16	TGTGCCAGCATTCCCCCGGGGGGGCGAGCCAAAAACATTCAGTACTTC	CASIPPGGRAKNIQYF
TRBV6-2/TRBV6-3	-	TRBJ2-3	TRBD2	16	TGTGCCAGCGCCCCGGAGCTAGCGGGGAGGGAAGATACGCAGTATTTT	CASAPELAGREDTQYF
TRBV4-3	few	TRBJ1-2	-	13	TGCGCCAGCAGCCAAGACGGGGTAACTGGCTACACCTTC	CASSQDGVTGYTF
TRBV6-5	many	TRBJ1-6	-	15	TGTGCCAGCACCCTGACAGGTTCCTATAATTCACCCCTCCACTTT	CASTLTGSYNSPLHF
TRBV29-1	many	TRBJ2-7	-	10	TGCAGCGTTGTAGGGAACGAGCAGTACTTC	CSVVGNEQYF
TRBV7-9	few	TRBJ2-7	-	15	TGTGCCAGCAGCAATCCAGGCCAAGTAACCTACGAGCAGTACTTC	CASSNPGQVTYEQYF
TRBV24-1	many	TRBJ2-1	TRBD1	16	TGTGCCACCAGTGGCCCGACAGGGAGCTCCTACAATGAGCAGTTCTTC	CATSGPTGSSYNEQFF
TRBV6-1	many	TRBJ2-1	TRBD2	13	TGTGCCAGCAGCCCGACTAGCGGGAATGAGCAGTTCTTC	CASSPTSGNEQFF
TRBV12-3/TRBV12-4	many	TRBJ2-1	-	11	TGTGCCAGCAGTTCAAGGGGAGAACAGTTCTTC	CASSSRGEQFF
TRBV11-2	once	TRBJ2-3	TRBD1	15	TGTGCCAGCAGCTTAATCGGACAGGGAACGGATACGCAGTATTTT	CASSLIGQGTDTQYF
TRBV28	many	TRBJ2-7	TRBD1	13	TGTGCCAGCAGTCTGACAGGGGGCGCCGAGCAGTACTTC	CASSLTGGAEQYF
TRBV5-1	many	TRBJ2-7	TRBD2	15	TGCGCCAGCAGCTTGGCTCTAGCGGGAGCCTACGAGCAGTACTTC	CASSLALAGAYEQYF
TRBV9	few	TRBJ1-4	-	15	TGTGCCAGCAGCGTAGATGGGACGGGGAATGAAAAACTGTTTTTT	CASSVDGTGNEKLFF
TRBV12-3/TRBV12-4	many	TRBJ2-3	-	16	TGTGCCAGCAGACCGGCTAGCGACCCTAGCACAGATACGCAGTATTTT	CASRPASDPSTDTQYF
TRBV7-3	many	TRBJ2-2	TRBD2	21	TGTGCCAGCAGCTTAACCCCCTCCGGGACTAGCGGAGCTTGGTACACCGGGGAGCTGTTTTTT	CASSLTPSGTSGAWYTGELFF
TRBV20-1	many	TRBJ1-5	TRBD1	14	TGCAGTGCTAATACAGGGGGAAGCAATCAGCCCCAGCATTTT	CSANTGGSNQPQHF
TRBV30	-	TRBJ2-2	-	12	TGTGCCTGGAGTGGGCTCACCGGGGAGCTGTTTTTT	CAWSGLTGELFF
TRBV12-5	many	TRBJ2-1	-	13	TGTGCTAGTGGTTATGATAGTTTCAATGAGCAGTTCTTC	CASGYDSFNEQFF
TRBV10-1	-	TRBJ2-7	-	15	TGCGCCAGCAGTGAGGTCCGGGGTCCATCCGTCGAGCAGTACTTC	CASSEVRGPSVEQYF
TRBV12-3/TRBV12-4	many	TRBJ2-7	TRBD1	14	TGTGCCAGCAGTTTAACGGGACAGGCCTACGAGCAGTACTTC	CASSLTGQAYEQYF
TRBV9	-	TRBJ1-6	TRBD1	16	TGTGCCAGCAGCGTAGGAACCGGGACAGGGCTTTCACCCCTCCACTTT	CASSVGTGTGLSPLHF
TRBV6-1	many	TRBJ2-2	-	13	TGTGCCACCGATAAAGCTAACACCGGGGAGCTGTTTTTT	CATDKANTGELFF
TRBV14	many	TRBJ2-1	TRBD1	14	TGTGCCAGCAGCCACCGGGACAGGCACAATGAGCAGTTCTTC	CASSHRDRHNEQFF
TRBV12-3/TRBV12-4	few	TRBJ2-1	-	15	TGTGCCAGCAGATCCCCCACCTCTCCCTACAATGAGCAGTTCTTC	CASRSPTSPYNEQFF
TRBV7-2	many	TRBJ2-5	-	13	TGTGCCAGCACTCCCGGGGACCAAGAGACCCAGTACTTC	CASTPGDQETQYF
TRBV5-6	many	TRBJ2-3	-	15	TGTGCCAGCAGCTTGCTGGGAGGTGGATCAGATACGCAGTATTTT	CASSLLGGGSDTQYF
TRBV7-6	many	TRBJ2-3	-	13	TGTGCCAGCAGCACAGACCCCACAGATACGCAGTATTTT	CASSTDPTDTQYF
TRBV9	few	TRBJ1-5	TRBD1	14	TGTGCCAGCAGCGTGGGGACAGATAATCAGCCCCAGCATTTT	CASSVGTDNQPQHF
TRBV7-9	many	TRBJ2-5	-	14	TGTGCCAGCAGCTTAGTGGATATAACGGTGACCCAGTACTTC	CASSLVDITVTQYF
TRBV20-1	many	TRBJ2-7	-	13	TGCAGTGCTCCCCTCGGGGGACCCTACGAGCAGTACTTC	CSAPLGGPYEQYF